The entry below gives a single TCR beta chain sequence along with its context. The antigen is unknown. Total RNA, at about 3,800 ng, went into every TCR library. After re-calling the 5' RACE reads, TCRdb lists one entry per CDR3 protein, DNA absent. The listing records about 160,000 distinct CDR3 sequences. Whole-blood total RNA was extracted without T cell sorting. This specimen belongs to a study of monozygotic twins with inflammatory bowel disease. The CDR3 runs 18 residues. CDR1 SGHAT and CDR2 FQDESV come from the germline V gene (reference sequence). Findings of the study overall: Since immunosuppressive treatments differed, patient repertoires may have gained added variability.

The rearrangement links TRBV11-1 to TRBJ2-1; TCRdb names TRBD2, which stays unverified in the absence of DNA. The receptor's source is a human donor with ulcerative colitis or Crohn's disease, or a healthy co-twin of an affected twin (not recorded which). What was sequenced was blood. CDR3 in amino acids: CASSPIRLAGGQDGEQFF. The whole variable domain, remainder taken from reference TRBV11-1 and TRBJ2-1, is EAEVAQSPRYKITEKSQAVAFWCDPISGHATLYWYRQILGQGPELLVQFQDESVVDDSQLPKDRFSAERLKGVDSTLKIQPAELGDSAMYLCASSPIRLAGGQDGEQFFGPGTRLTVL.